Included here is one T cell receptor beta chain sequence, with context. The antigen remains undetermined. This sample was taken from a study of T cell responses to AZD1222 COVID-19 vaccine. Study-level points and caveats: It should be noted that donors were predominantly white British and more often female, and clonal diversity was possibly underestimated. Variant regions that are unmutated are reportedly the target of nearly half of spike-specific TCRs. Dominant CD4 TCR responses targeted spike regions 160-218 and 743-854. Baseline seropositivity occurred in only 5 to 7 AZD1222 recipients.

TCRdb's copy holds only in-frame clones and misses some; the assay was immunoSEQ multiplex PCR. This repertoire shows over 120,000 clones, about 91% found once; its top ten account for under 2%. This CDR3 is 16 amino acids long. V lost 2 bases to trimming and J lost 7 bases; unmatched junction nucleotides: 13. Per germline, CDR1 SGHVS and CDR2 FNYEAQ. This sequence originates from an adult in good health. The material sequenced was peripheral blood, taken on day 0 of AZD1222 vaccination. The J gene is TRBJ1-1, the V gene TRBV7-6; 7 nucleotides align to TRBD1. The CDR3 nucleotides read TGTGCCAGCAGCTTACGGGACAGAGATGGACTTCTTGAAGCTTTCTTT. Translation: CASSLRDRDGLLEAFF.